The 27 T cell receptor beta chains listed next were all sequenced from one sample in a study of blood T cell repertoires in COVID-19. Here immunoSEQ multiplex PCR was the method, and the copy in TCRdb shows in-frame clones only, minus some. The sample holds 50,000 to 65,000 clones; roughly 74% are singletons and the top ten take 28%. The source material was peripheral blood. The source is a woman of 80 years or more with acute or convalescent COVID-19.

The chain combines TRBV9 with TRBJ1-4; 7 bases fit TRBD1. The CDR3 runs to 14 residues. The germline V gene encodes CDR1 SGDLS and CDR2 YYNGEE. J gave up 5 bases and V 2 bases, and 3 bases lay outside the gene matches. CDR3 nucleotide sequence: TGTGCCAGCAGCGTCGGGACAGTCAATGAAAAACTGTTTTTT. Its translation: CASSVGTVNEKLFF.

The chain links TRBV24-1 to TRBJ2-1; 7 bases match TRBD2. Germline V lookup: CDR1 KGHDR, CDR2 SFDVKD. The CDR3 runs to 16 residues. J lost 6 bases, V lost 0 bases, and 7 bases had no gene match. The DNA for the CDR3 is TGTGCCACCAGTGATTTGCTCGGCGGGAGCGTCAATGAGCAGTTCTTC. Protein: CATSDLLGGSVNEQFF.

This chain uses TRBV28 with TRBJ2-7, with a possible D match to TRBD1 (6 bases). The CDR3 sequence is 15 residues long. Germline loops: CDR1 MDHEN, CDR2 SYDVKM. V was pared by 7 bases and J by 2 bases, with 18 bases between. The CDR3, as DNA: TGTGCCAGCAAGCCACAGGGTCGACTGACCTACGAGCAGTACTTC. The encoded protein is CASKPQGRLTYEQYF.

The J gene is TRBJ1-1, the V gene TRBV14; TRBD1 matches 7 bases. This CDR3 has 15 amino acids. Per germline, CDR1 SGHDN and CDR2 FVKESK. The V segment lost 2 bases and the J segment 1 base; nucleotides outside the gene matches: 4. The CDR3 sequence is CASSQPQGSNTEAFF. CDR3 DNA: TGTGCCAGCAGCCAACCACAGGGGTCGAACACTGAAGCTTTCTTT.

The chain recombines TRBV30 with TRBJ1-2; no clear D gene. Trimming shortened V by 2 bases and J by 12 bases, and 25 bases separated the two germline ends. Germline CDR1 reads GTSNPN; CDR2 reads SVGIG (reference sequence). This CDR3 comprises 15 residues. The CDR3: CAWSQEGIWVLGDTF. In nucleotides, the CDR3 is TGTGCCTGGAGTCAAGAAGGCATATGGGTCCTGGGAGACACCTTC.

The V gene is TRBV10-3, the J gene TRBJ1-6; D ambiguous. Germline CDR1 reads ENHRY; CDR2 reads SYGVKD. Between the trimmed V and J ends, which lost 2 bases and 10 bases, there was a span of 6 bases. The CDR3 spans 12 residues. CDR3 protein: CAISEGGSPLHF. The CDR3 DNA is TGTGCCATCAGTGAGGGAGGCTCACCCCTCCACTTT.

V is TRBV25-1 and J is TRBJ1-3; D unclear. V was clipped by 3 bases and J by 2 bases, with 8 bases between them. This CDR3 is built from 14 residues. Per germline, CDR1 MGHDK and CDR2 SYGVNS. CDR3 sequence reads: CASSEAIAGNTIYF. The CDR3 DNA reads as TGTGCCAGCAGTGAGGCAATTGCTGGAAACACCATATATTTT.

This chain connects TRBV12-5 to TRBJ2-1, with TRBD1 identical over 9 bases. The junction had 13 bases not matched to a gene; V was cut back by 0 bases and J by 7 bases. Germline CDR1 and CDR2: LGHNT and FRNRAP. The CDR3 has 18 residues. The DNA of the CDR3 is TGTGCTAGTGGTTTGGTCATTAACGTCGGGACAGGGTTGAATGAGCAGTTCTTC. This codes for CASGLVINVGTGLNEQFF.

This chain joins TRBV10-3 and TRBJ2-7; TRBD1 matches 8 bases. V was clipped by 6 bases and J by 3 bases; unmatched bases: 1. From germline, CDR1 is ENHRY and CDR2 SYGVKD. The CDR3 length is 12 residues. CDR3 amino acids: CAIRGQGYEQYF. The CDR3 DNA reads TGTGCCATCAGAGGACAGGGCTACGAGCAGTACTTC.

Only one count was recorded for this clone. This chain joins TRBV5-1 and TRBJ2-1; 7 bases fit TRBD2. V was clipped by 4 bases and J by 10 bases; unmatched bases: 11. The CDR3 length is 14 residues. CDR1 is SGHRS, CDR2 YFSETQ, per germline. This CDR3 is CASSAGRTRGEQFF. Written as DNA, the CDR3 is TGCGCCAGCAGCGCGGGACGGACTAGGGGCGAGCAGTTCTTC.

This chain's CDR3 is CASTRGAGEGYGDTQYF. DNA for the CDR3: TGTGCCAGCACCCGAGGAGCGGGGGAGGGTTACGGAGATACGCAGTATTTT. The chain has TRBV9 and TRBJ2-3, with 8 bases that match TRBD2. CDR1 and CDR2 (germline): SGDLS, YYNGEE. The CDR3 is 17 amino acids. The J segment lost 5 bases and the V segment lost 6 bases, leaving 17 bases of the junction unmatched. The whole variable domain, remainder taken from reference TRBV9 and TRBJ2-3, is DSGVTQTPKHLITATGQRVTLRCSPRSGDLSVYWYQQSLDQGLQFLIQYYNGEERAKGNILERFSAQQFPDLHSELNLSSLELGDSALYFCASTRGAGEGYGDTQYFGPGTRLTVL.

This clone was observed a few times. This chain joins TRBV5-6 and TRBJ2-7, with 8 bases lining up with TRBD1. From germline, CDR1 is SGHDT and CDR2 YYEEEE. The CDR3 has 15 residues. Unmatched junction bases numbered 5, after V lost 0 bases and J lost 3 bases. In DNA, the CDR3 is TGTGCCAGCAGCTTGGCCGGGGACAGGTTCTACGAGCAGTACTTC. Encoded protein: CASSLAGDRFYEQYF.

This clone appeared many times. This chain connects TRBV7-9 to TRBJ2-3, with a tentative D call TRBD2 (6 bases). CDR3 size: 15 residues. Trimming stripped 3 bases from V and 4 bases from J, with 14 bases between. CDR1 and CDR2 (germline): SEHNR, FQNEAQ (reference sequence). CDR3 nucleotide sequence: TGTGCCAGCAGCTTTATCTCTCCGGGGGCAGATACGCAGTATTTT. Translating it yields CASSFISPGADTQYF.

This clone was counted a few times. The rearrangement joins TRBV2 to TRBJ1-1; 10 bases map to TRBD1. The CDR3 consists of 15 residues. V was pared by 7 bases and J by 4 bases, with 9 bases of the junction left unmatched. Germline V gene lookup returns CDR1 SNHLY and CDR2 FYNNEI. The CDR3 protein is CASNPIRDRGTEAFF. DNA of the CDR3: TGTGCCAGCAACCCCATCCGGGACAGGGGCACTGAAGCTTTCTTT.

The rearrangement links TRBV5-1 to TRBJ1-6; the match to TRBD1 covers 8 bases. Germline CDR1 SGHRS, CDR2 YFSETQ. The CDR3 length is 14 residues. After removal of 0 bases from V and 9 bases from J, the junction contained 2 bases not matched to a gene. The CDR3 spells CASSLGQGSSPLHF. CDR3 sequence (DNA): TGCGCCAGCAGCTTGGGACAGGGGAGTTCACCCCTCCACTTT. Looking up the rest from reference TRBV5-1 and TRBJ1-6 gives the full variable domain: KAGVTQTPRYLIKTRGQQVTLSCSPISGHRSVSWYQQTPGQGLQFLFEYFSETQRNKGNFPGRFSGRQFSNSRSEMNVSTLELGDSALYLCASSLGQGSSPLHFGNGTRLTVT.

On this clone: Other DNA sequences in the same sample also yield this CDR3. The chain couples TRBV18 to TRBJ2-5; possibly TRBD2 for D (6 bases). Germline V CDR1 and CDR2: KGHSH, LQKENI. V lost 1 base and J 2 bases, leaving 8 bases between the germline ends. The CDR3 is made up of 14 amino acids. The CDR3 DNA reads TGTGCCAGCTCACCACTCGGGGGACAAGAGACCCAGTACTTC. Translation gives CASSPLGGQETQYF. The full variable domain, completed using reference TRBV18 and TRBJ2-5, is NAGVMQNPRHLVRRRGQEARLRCSPMKGHSHVYWYRQLPEEGLKFMVYLQKENIIDESGMPKERFSAEFPKEGPSILRIQQVVRGDSAAYFCASSPLGGQETQYFGPGTRLLVL.

The genes are TRBV7-6 and TRBJ2-3; 7 bases line up with TRBD2. CDR1 is SGHVS, CDR2 FNYEAQ, per germline. The ends lost 5 bases at V and 3 bases at J; junction bases unmatched: 11. The CDR3 covers 16 residues. The CDR3 reads CASSIMGGRGTDTQYF. As DNA, the CDR3 is TGTGCCAGCAGCATAATGGGCGGGAGAGGGACAGATACGCAGTATTTT.

This clone has just a few counts. The chain carries TRBV7-2 and TRBJ2-2; TRBD2 aligns across 9 bases. There are 16 residues in the CDR3. Per germline, CDR1 SGHTA and CDR2 FQGNSA. The J segment lost 6 bases and the V segment lost 2 bases, leaving 7 bases of the junction unmatched. CDR3 residues: CASSLRREGRSGELFF. The CDR3 coding sequence is TGTGCCAGCAGCTTAAGGCGGGAGGGCCGTTCCGGGGAGCTGTTTTTT.

This chain uses TRBV30 with TRBJ2-2; TRBD2 matches 15 bases. Germline loops: CDR1 GTSNPN, CDR2 SVGIG (reference sequence). The J segment lost 7 bases and the V segment lost 5 bases, leaving 14 bases of the junction unmatched. The CDR3 spans 18 residues. CDR3 nucleotide sequence: TGTGCCTGGCAATTCCCCGGACTAGCGGGAGGGCGGGGCGGGGAGCTGTTTTTT. This translates into CAWQFPGLAGGRGGELFF.

This chain uses TRBV5-1 with TRBJ1-2; D call uncertain. Germline CDR1 reads SGHRS; CDR2 reads YFSETQ. This CDR3 region has 12 residues. V was clipped by 0 bases and J by 6 bases, with 6 bases between them. Written as DNA, the CDR3 is TGCGCCAGCAGCTTGGGGGGAGATGGCTACACCTTC. Its protein product is CASSLGGDGYTF.

The V gene is TRBV6-2 or TRBV6-3, the J gene TRBJ2-4; unclear D gene. CDR1 is MNHEY, CDR2 SVGEGT, per germline. V was pared by 4 bases and J by 9 bases, with 10 bases between. The CDR3 has 12 residues. The CDR3 region is CASSSQWAIQYF. In DNA form, the CDR3 reads TGTGCCAGCAGTTCACAATGGGCCATTCAGTACTTC.

The CDR3 sequence is CASSHLTSGVGADTQYF. As DNA, the CDR3 is TGTGCCAGCAGCCACCTAACTAGCGGAGTTGGGGCAGATACGCAGTATTTT. The rearrangement links TRBV4-2 to TRBJ2-3; 8 nucleotides align to TRBD2. The length of the CDR3 is 17 residues. With 3 bases clipped from V and 4 bases from J, the junction kept 12 bases outside the gene matches. Germline lookup yields CDR1 LGHNA and CDR2 YNFKEQ.

V usage is TRBV5-1 and J usage is TRBJ1-4; 8 bases fit TRBD1. This CDR3 is 15 amino acids long. CDR1 and CDR2 from the germline V gene are SGHRS and YFSETQ. Trimming cost V 4 bases and J 2 bases; bases outside gene matches: 4. The CDR3 DNA is TGCGCCAGCAGCACACGGACAGGGACTAATGAAAAACTGTTTTTT. It yields the protein CASSTRTGTNEKLFF.

This clone turned up a few times. This sequence joins TRBV5-1 and TRBJ2-3, with 11 bases aligning to TRBD1. The CDR3 runs 16 residues. V lost 3 bases, J lost 1 base, and 4 bases stayed unmatched. Germline assignment: CDR1 SGHRS and CDR2 YFSETQ. The DNA of the CDR3 is TGCGCCAGCAGCTCGGGACAGGGGGAGGGCACAGATACGCAGTATTTT. Its translation is CASSSGQGEGTDTQYF.

The rearrangement uses TRBV19 and TRBJ2-7, with TRBD1 identical over 9 bases. The germline V gene has CDR1 LNHDA and CDR2 SQIVND (reference sequence). V was clipped by 4 bases and J by 3 bases; unmatched bases: 7. The CDR3 has 15 residues. The CDR3 sequence is CASSTLRDRDYEQYF. The DNA for the CDR3 is TGTGCCAGTAGTACCCTCAGGGACAGGGACTACGAGCAGTACTTC.

The rearrangement uses TRBV19 and TRBJ2-7, with 8 bases that match TRBD2. The CDR3 runs to 14 residues. Germline loops: CDR1 LNHDA, CDR2 SQIVND (reference sequence). V lost 7 bases, J lost 1 base, and 6 bases stayed unmatched. The CDR3: CASKAGAVSYEQYF. In nucleotides, the CDR3 is TGTGCCAGTAAAGCGGGAGCGGTGTCCTACGAGCAGTACTTC. Supplemented by reference TRBV19 and TRBJ2-7, the full variable domain reads DGGITQSPKYLFRKEGQNVTLSCEQNLNHDAMYWYRQDPGQGLRLIYYSQIVNDFQKGDIAEGYSVSREKKESFPLTVTSAQKNPTAFYLCASKAGAVSYEQYFGPGTRLTVT.

The chain links TRBV28 to TRBJ2-4, with D perhaps matching TRBD1 (5 bases). Trimming cost V 7 bases and J 6 bases, with 10 bases left between them. The CDR3 covers 12 residues. CDR1 and CDR2 from the germline V gene are MDHEN and SYDVKM. The CDR3 region is CASTGATNIQYF. The CDR3 DNA reads TGTGCCAGCACTGGGGCTACAAACATTCAGTACTTC.